The source of this TCR beta chain is a study of blood T cell repertoires in COVID-19. Background on the study: Donors in the United States, Italy and Spain gave samples during acute or convalescent COVID-19.

Germline CDR1 is LNHDA and CDR2 is SQIVND (reference sequence). The V segment lost 8 bases and the J segment 2 bases; nucleotides outside the gene matches: 3. The CDR3 has 13 residues. Assay used: immunoSEQ multiplex PCR; TCRdb lists only in-frame clones, some missing. Among under 150,000 clones, approximately 84% were seen once, and the ten largest hold roughly 8.6%. The chain links TRBV19 to TRBJ1-5; 7 positions agree with TRBD1. The specimen was peripheral blood. The receptor was isolated from a woman older than 75 in a cohort sampled during active or convalescent COVID-19. The CDR3 sequence is CASVDRGNQPQHF. Here the CDR3 DNA reads TGTGCCAGTGTTGACAGGGGCAATCAGCCCCAGCATTTT.